This T cell receptor (beta chain) was captured by sequencing in a study of response to subunit inactivated influenza vaccine. Each CDR3 protein gets one entry after TCRdb re-called the RT-PCR reads with MiXCR. The table includes about 700,000 distinct CDR3 sequences, roughly 14% detected once. Germline V gives CDR1 SGHRS, CDR2 YFSETQ. V lost 4 bases, J lost 6 bases, and 14 bases lay in between. The CDR3 totals 13 residues. This clonotype has just a few counts. Its antigen is as yet unknown. Points from the study as a whole: Authors suggested each seasonal influenza vaccination recruits few new T cells.

The sample consisted of PBMCs from blood, taken 14 to 15 days before vaccination. The rearrangement joins TRBV5-1 to TRBJ2-7; D gene ambiguous. The sequence was obtained from a man aged 50 to 60 who received an inactivated influenza vaccine. This CDR3 reads CASSAQPSGEQYF. The CDR3 DNA is TGCGCCAGCAGCGCCCAACCATCAGGCGAGCAGTACTTC.